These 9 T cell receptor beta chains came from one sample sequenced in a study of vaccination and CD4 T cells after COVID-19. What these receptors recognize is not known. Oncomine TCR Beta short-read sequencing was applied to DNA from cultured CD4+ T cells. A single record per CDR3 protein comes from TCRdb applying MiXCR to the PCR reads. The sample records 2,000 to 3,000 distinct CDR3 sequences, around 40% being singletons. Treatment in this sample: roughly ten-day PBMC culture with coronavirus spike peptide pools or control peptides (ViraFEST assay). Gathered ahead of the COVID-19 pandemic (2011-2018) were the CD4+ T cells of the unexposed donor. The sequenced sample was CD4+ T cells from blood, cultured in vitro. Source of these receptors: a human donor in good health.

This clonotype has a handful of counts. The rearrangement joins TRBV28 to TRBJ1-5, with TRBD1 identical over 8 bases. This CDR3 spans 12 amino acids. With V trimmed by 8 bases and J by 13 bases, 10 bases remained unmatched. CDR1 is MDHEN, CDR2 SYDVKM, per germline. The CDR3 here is CASDEGQGGQHF. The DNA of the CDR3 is TGTGCCAGCGACGAAGGACAGGGTGGACAGCATTTT.

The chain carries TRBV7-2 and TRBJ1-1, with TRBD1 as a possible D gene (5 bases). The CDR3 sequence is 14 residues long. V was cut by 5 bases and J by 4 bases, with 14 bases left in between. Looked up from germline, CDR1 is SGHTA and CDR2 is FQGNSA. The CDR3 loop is CASSIQQGVTEAFF. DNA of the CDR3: TGTGCCAGCAGCATCCAACAAGGGGTCACTGAAGCTTTCTTT. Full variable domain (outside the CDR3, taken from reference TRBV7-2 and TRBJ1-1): GAGVSQSPSNKVTEKGKDVELRCDPISGHTALYWYRQSLGQGLEFLIYFQGNSAPDKSGLPSDRFSAERTGGSVSTLTIQRTQQEDSAVYLCASSIQQGVTEAFFGQGTRLTVV.

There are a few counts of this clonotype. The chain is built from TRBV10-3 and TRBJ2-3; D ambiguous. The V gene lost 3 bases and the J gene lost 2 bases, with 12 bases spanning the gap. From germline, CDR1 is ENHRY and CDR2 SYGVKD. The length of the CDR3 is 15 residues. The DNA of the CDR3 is TGTGCCATCAGTGAACGACATACGACCACAGATACGCAGTATTTT. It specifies CAISERHTTTDTQYF.

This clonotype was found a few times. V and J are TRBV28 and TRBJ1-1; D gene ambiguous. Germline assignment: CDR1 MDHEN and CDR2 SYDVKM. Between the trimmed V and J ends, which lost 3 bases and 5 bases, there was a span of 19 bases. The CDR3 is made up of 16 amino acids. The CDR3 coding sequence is TGTGCCAGCAGTTTCTTCGGAGCAGAGATTAGTACTGAAGCTTTCTTT. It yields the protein CASSFFGAEISTEAFF.

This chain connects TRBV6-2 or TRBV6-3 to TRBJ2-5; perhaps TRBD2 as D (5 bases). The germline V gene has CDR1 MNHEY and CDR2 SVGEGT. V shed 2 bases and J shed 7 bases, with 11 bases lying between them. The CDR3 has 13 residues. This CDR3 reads CASSYQAARTQYF. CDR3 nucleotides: TGTGCCAGCAGTTACCAAGCGGCGCGGACCCAGTACTTC.

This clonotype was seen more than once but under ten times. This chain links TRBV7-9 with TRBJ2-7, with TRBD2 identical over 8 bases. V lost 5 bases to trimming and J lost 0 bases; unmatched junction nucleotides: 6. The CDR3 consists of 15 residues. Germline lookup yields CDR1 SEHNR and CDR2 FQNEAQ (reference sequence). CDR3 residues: CASSETSGHSYEQYF. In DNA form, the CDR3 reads TGTGCCAGCAGCGAAACTAGCGGACACTCCTACGAGCAGTACTTC.

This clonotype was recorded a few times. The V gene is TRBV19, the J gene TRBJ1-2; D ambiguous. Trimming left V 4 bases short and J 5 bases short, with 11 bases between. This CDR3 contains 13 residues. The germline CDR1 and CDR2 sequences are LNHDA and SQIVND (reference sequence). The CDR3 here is CASSTAAGYGYTF. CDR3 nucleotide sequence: TGTGCCAGTAGTACCGCGGCGGGATATGGCTACACCTTC. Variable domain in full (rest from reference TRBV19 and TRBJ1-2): DGGITQSPKYLFRKEGQNVTLSCEQNLNHDAMYWYRQDPGQGLRLIYYSQIVNDFQKGDIAEGYSVSREKKESFPLTVTSAQKNPTAFYLCASSTAAGYGYTFGSGTRLTVV.

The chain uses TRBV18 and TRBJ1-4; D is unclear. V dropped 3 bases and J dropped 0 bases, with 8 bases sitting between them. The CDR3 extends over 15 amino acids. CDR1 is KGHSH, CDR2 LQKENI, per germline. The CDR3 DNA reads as TGTGCCAGCTCACCCGACGGGCCAACTAATGAAAAACTGTTTTTT. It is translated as CASSPDGPTNEKLFF.

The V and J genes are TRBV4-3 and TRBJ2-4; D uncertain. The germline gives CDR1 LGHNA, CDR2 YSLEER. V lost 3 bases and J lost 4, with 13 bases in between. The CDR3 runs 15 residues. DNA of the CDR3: TGCGCCAGCAGCCACATACAGCAGCAGAAAAACATTCAGTACTTC. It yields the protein CASSHIQQQKNIQYF.